This T cell receptor beta chain comes out of a study of early T cells in non-severe SARS-CoV-2 infection. Overall study: Unsorted whole-blood RNA was sequenced in bulk, leaving chains unpaired.

Study-level points and caveats: The VDJdb matching leaned toward anti-spike CD8 responses and overlooked private and CD4 specificities.

Points on this clonotype: Its antigen is unknown.

cDNA molecules, individually, were tagged with unique molecular identifiers. TCRdb independently ran MiXCR on the 5' RACE reads; one entry per CDR3 protein. Of about 94,000 distinct CDR3 sequences in the sample, approximately 13% were seen once. V was shortened by 5 bases and J by 3 bases, with 14 bases between the two germline ends. Germline CDR1 and CDR2: MNHEY and SVGEGT. The CDR3 is made up of 14 amino acids. The chain uses TRBV6-2 or TRBV6-3 and TRBJ2-7; TRBD2 is a possible D gene (5 bases). Sample: whole blood. The clonotype originates from an adult who was a healthcare worker with PCR-confirmed SARS-CoV-2 infection or an uninfected control (not recorded which). The CDR3: CASSSPGGFYEQYF. As DNA, the CDR3 is TGTGCCAGCAGTAGCCCCGGCGGGTTCTACGAGCAGTACTTC.